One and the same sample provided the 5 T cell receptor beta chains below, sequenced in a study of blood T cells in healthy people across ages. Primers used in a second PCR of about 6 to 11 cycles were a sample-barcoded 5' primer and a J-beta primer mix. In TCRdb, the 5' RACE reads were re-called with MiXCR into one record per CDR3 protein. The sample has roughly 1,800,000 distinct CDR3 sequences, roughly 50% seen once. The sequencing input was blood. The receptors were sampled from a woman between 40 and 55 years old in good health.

Here the CDR3 DNA reads TGTGCCAGCAGCACTGATAGCGGGGGGACAGCCGATACGCAGTATTTT. This encodes CASSTDSGGTADTQYF. The chain recombines TRBV11-2 with TRBJ2-3; 10 bases are a match to TRBD2. V lost 5 bases and J lost 6; bases outside the gene matches: 11. The CDR3 totals 16 residues. Germline-derived CDR1 and CDR2 are SGHAT and FQNNGV. Full variable domain (rest looked up from reference TRBV11-2 and TRBJ2-3): EAGVAQSPRYKIIEKRQSVAFWCNPISGHATLYWYQQILGQGPKLLIQFQNNGVVDDSQLPKDRFSAERLKGVDSTLKIQPAKLEDSAVYLCASSTDSGGTADTQYFGPGTRLTVL.

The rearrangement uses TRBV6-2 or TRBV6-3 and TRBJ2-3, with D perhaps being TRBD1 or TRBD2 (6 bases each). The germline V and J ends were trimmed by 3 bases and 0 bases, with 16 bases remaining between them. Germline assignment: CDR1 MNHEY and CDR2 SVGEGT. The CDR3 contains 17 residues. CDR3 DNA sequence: TGTGCCAGCAGTTATTCTAGGGGGGATCTAAGCACAGATACGCAGTATTTT. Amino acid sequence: CASSYSRGDLSTDTQYF.

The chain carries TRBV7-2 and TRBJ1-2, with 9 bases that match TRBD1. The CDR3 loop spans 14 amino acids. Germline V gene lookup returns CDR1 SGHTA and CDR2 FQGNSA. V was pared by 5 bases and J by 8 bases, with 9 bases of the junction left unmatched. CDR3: CASSNRDRASGYTF. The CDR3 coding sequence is TGTGCCAGCAGCAACCGGGACAGGGCGTCGGGCTACACCTTC.

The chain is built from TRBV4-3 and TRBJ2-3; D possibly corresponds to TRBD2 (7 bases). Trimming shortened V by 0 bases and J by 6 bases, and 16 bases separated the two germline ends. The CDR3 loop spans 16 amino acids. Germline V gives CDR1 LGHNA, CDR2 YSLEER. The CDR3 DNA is TGCGCCAGCAGCCAAGAGTTGGGGGGGCAGGCGGATACGCAGTATTTT. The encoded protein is CASSQELGGQADTQYF.

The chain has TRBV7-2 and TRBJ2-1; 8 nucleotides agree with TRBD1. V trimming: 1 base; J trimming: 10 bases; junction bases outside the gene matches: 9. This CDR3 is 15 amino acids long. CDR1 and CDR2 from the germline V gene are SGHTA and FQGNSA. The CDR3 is CASSLEVGQGREQFF. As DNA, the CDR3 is TGTGCCAGCAGCTTAGAGGTTGGACAGGGTAGAGAGCAGTTCTTC.